One and the same sample provided the 18 T cell receptor beta chains below, sequenced in a study of T-cell memory formation after mild COVID-19. TCRdb reprocessed the 5' RACE reads with MiXCR, giving one entry per CDR3 protein. The sample has a few hundred thousand distinct CDR3 sequences; over 7% are singletons. The sequenced sample consisted of PBMCs or a T cell subset sorted from them (not recorded which). All receptors derive from a young man who had mild COVID-19 (a few samples of this study predate the infection). Cell type and time point are not known.

There are many counts of this clonotype. The chain's CDR3 is CASSQAALAKNIQYF. The CDR3 DNA is TGCGCCAGCAGCCAAGCAGCGCTAGCCAAAAACATTCAGTACTTC. This chain joins TRBV4-3 and TRBJ2-4; D is ambiguous. This CDR3 comprises 15 residues. Trimming stripped 1 base from V and 0 bases from J, with 7 bases between. CDR1 is LGHNA and CDR2 is YSLEER in the germline V gene.

The CDR3 reads CASSPSRDLNSYEQYV. CDR3 DNA sequence: TGTGCCAGCAGCCCAAGCCGGGACCTCAACTCCTACGAGCAGTACGTC. The rearrangement uses TRBV7-6 and TRBJ2-7; D is perhaps TRBD1 or TRBD2 (5 bases each). The germline V gene has CDR1 SGHVS and CDR2 FNYEAQ. Trimming left V 5 bases short and J 0 bases short, with 17 bases between. The CDR3 has 16 amino acids.

The J gene is TRBJ2-5, the V gene TRBV25-1, with unresolved D. Trimming took off 1 base at V and 1 base at J, with 10 bases between the two ends. CDR3 length equals 15 residues. Germline lookup yields CDR1 MGHDK and CDR2 SYGVNS. As DNA, the CDR3 is TGTGCCAGCAGTGAATTCTTCGGACCCCAAGAGACCCAGTACTTC. Residues: CASSEFFGPQETQYF.

This clonotype was seen at least ten times. V usage is TRBV6-5 and J usage is TRBJ1-1; TRBD1 might be the D (6 bases). Trimming left V 7 bases short and J 3 bases short, with 18 bases between. The CDR3 totals 15 residues. CDR1 and CDR2 (germline): MNHEY, SVGAGI. The chain's CDR3 is CASTPRPTGHTEAFF. CDR3 sequence (DNA): TGTGCCAGCACCCCAAGACCCACAGGGCACACTGAAGCTTTCTTT.

The chain recombines TRBV6-5 with TRBJ1-2, with D possibly being TRBD1 (5 bases). Germline CDR1 reads MNHEY; CDR2 reads SVGAGI. V lost 0 bases to trimming and J lost 7 bases, with 9 bases between them. CDR3 size: 13 residues. CDR3 in DNA: TGTGCCAGCAGTTACTCAGGGGTAACTGGCTACACCTTC. Protein product: CASSYSGVTGYTF.

This clonotype has more than one count but fewer than ten. The genes are TRBV6-5 and TRBJ1-6; D remains ambiguous. Germline V CDR1 and CDR2: MNHEY, SVGAGI. V lost 0 bases to trimming and J lost 6 bases, with 12 bases between them. This CDR3 has 16 residues. The CDR3 sequence is CASSYSALGGNSPLHF. The DNA for the CDR3 is TGTGCCAGCAGTTACTCTGCCCTGGGCGGTAATTCACCCCTCCACTTT.

The rearrangement links TRBV7-9 to TRBJ2-2; 8 bases are shared with TRBD2. CDR1 SEHNR and CDR2 FQNEAQ come from the germline V gene (reference sequence). The ends lost 2 bases at V and 3 bases at J; junction bases unmatched: 5. The CDR3 length is 16 residues. Here the CDR3 reads CASSLRAGADTGELFF. The CDR3 DNA follows: TGTGCCAGCAGCTTACGAGCGGGGGCCGACACCGGGGAGCTGTTTTTT.

The rearrangement joins TRBV20-1 to TRBJ2-7; TRBD1 might be the D (5 bases). V was clipped by 6 bases and J by 1 base, with 19 bases between them. This CDR3 has 15 residues. Germline loops: CDR1 DFQATT, CDR2 SNEGSKA (reference sequence). CDR3 protein: CSASTPYGQSYEQYV. The CDR3 coding sequence is TGCAGTGCCAGCACTCCTTATGGACAATCCTACGAGCAGTACGTC.

This clonotype was observed a few times. J is TRBJ1-1 and V is TRBV6-2 or TRBV6-3, with D unclear. Trimming stripped 2 bases from V and 6 bases from J, with 10 bases between. This CDR3 comprises 13 residues. Germline-derived CDR1 and CDR2 are MNHEY and SVGEGT. The DNA of the CDR3 is TGTGCCAGCAGTTACATAGGGATACCTGAAGCTTTCTTT. Its translation: CASSYIGIPEAFF.

This clonotype has a count of ten or more. The DNA of the CDR3 is TGTGCCAGCAGCTTAGCGTACTACAATGAGCAGTTCTTC. Protein: CASSLAYYNEQFF. The chain combines TRBV7-2 with TRBJ2-1; D call uncertain. Germline V CDR1 and CDR2: SGHTA, FQGNSA. The ends were cut back, 0 bases at V and 3 bases at J, with 3 bases in the middle. The length of the CDR3 is 13 residues.

This chain connects TRBV20-1 to TRBJ1-1, with D perhaps matching TRBD1 (6 bases). Germline V gives CDR1 DFQATT, CDR2 SNEGSKA (reference sequence). The length of the CDR3 is 16 residues. The germline V and J ends were trimmed by 3 bases and 0 bases, with 17 bases remaining between them. The CDR3, as DNA: TGCAGTGCTAGGGTTGGACAGCCTAATATGAACACTGAAGCTTTCTTT. This codes for CSARVGQPNMNTEAFF.

This clonotype was detected only a few times. The V and J genes are TRBV11-2 and TRBJ2-2; D unclear. Germline V gives CDR1 SGHAT, CDR2 FQNNGV. The ends were cut back, 3 bases at V and 7 bases at J, with 12 bases in the middle. The CDR3 is 14 residues long. The CDR3 spells CASSLVRAGGELFF. The CDR3 bases are TGTGCCAGCAGCTTGGTTAGAGCTGGCGGGGAGCTGTTTTTT.

This clonotype turned up a few times. The genes are TRBV7-6 and TRBJ2-7; perhaps D is TRBD1 or TRBD2 (6 bases each). Germline values: CDR1 SGHVS, CDR2 FNYEAQ. This CDR3 contains 14 residues. V lost 5 bases and J lost 5, with 16 bases in between. The CDR3, as DNA: TGTGCCAGCAGCCGTAAGCCGGGGGCCCACGAGCAGTACGTC. Its translation: CASSRKPGAHEQYV.

CDR3 residues: CASSQDRTGAEAFF. In DNA, the CDR3 is TGCGCCAGCAGCCAAGATCGAACAGGGGCTGAAGCTTTCTTT. V is TRBV4-3 and J is TRBJ1-1; 7 bases map to TRBD1. CDR1 and CDR2 from the germline V gene are LGHNA and YSLEER. The CDR3 has 14 residues. Trimming cost V 0 bases and J 6 bases; bases outside gene matches: 4.

In this sample, this clonotype turned up a few times. The rearrangement joins TRBV7-9 to TRBJ1-1; no firm D call. CDR1 SEHNR and CDR2 FQNEAQ come from the germline V gene (reference sequence). Trimming shortened V by 4 bases and J by 9 bases, and 18 bases separated the two germline ends. This CDR3 spans 14 amino acids. The chain's CDR3 is CASSSDSRGPKAFF. CDR3 nucleotides: TGTGCCAGCAGCTCGGACTCGAGAGGCCCAAAAGCTTTCTTT.

This chain connects TRBV7-2 to TRBJ1-5; D unresolved. V was shortened by 1 base and J by 3 bases, with 7 bases between the two germline ends. Germline values: CDR1 SGHTA, CDR2 FQGNSA. The length of the CDR3 is 14 residues. The CDR3 loop is CASSLGRVNQPQHF. The CDR3, as DNA: TGTGCCAGCAGCTTAGGAAGGGTCAATCAGCCCCAGCATTTT.

Only a few counts were recorded for this clonotype. The CDR3 DNA reads TGTGCCAGTAGTATAACCAGGGGGCGAAGAGCCGTCGGCACTGAAGCTTTCTTT. This gives the protein CASSITRGRRAVGTEAFF. The chain employs TRBV19 and TRBJ1-1, with 8 bases identical to TRBD1. The CDR3 contains 18 residues. Germline trimming cut 2 bases from V and 4 bases from J; bases unmatched to any gene: 15. CDR1 is LNHDA and CDR2 is SQIVND in the germline V gene (reference sequence). The whole variable domain, remainder taken from reference TRBV19 and TRBJ1-1, is DGGITQSPKYLFRKEGQNVTLSCEQNLNHDAMYWYRQDPGQGLRLIYYSQIVNDFQKGDIAEGYSVSREKKESFPLTVTSAQKNPTAFYLCASSITRGRRAVGTEAFFGQGTRLTVV.

This clonotype was counted many times. The chain combines TRBV29-1 with TRBJ2-3; D perhaps matches TRBD2 (5 bases). The germline V gene encodes CDR1 SQVTM and CDR2 ANQGSEA. Trimming took 0 bases from V and 6 from J, leaving 13 bases between them. The CDR3 extends over 14 amino acids. CDR3 sequence (DNA): TGCAGCGTTGAAGACCCCCGGAGGTCGGATACGCAGTATTTT. Protein sequence: CSVEDPRRSDTQYF.